The clone carrying this T cell receptor (beta chain) was observed a single time. Profiling relied on immunoSEQ multiplex PCR, and the TCRdb table lists in-frame clones only, not all of them. The data show 360,000 or so clones, approximately 84% seen once. These data originate in a study of blood T cell repertoires in COVID-19. With V trimmed by 5 bases and J by 2 bases, 5 bases remained unmatched. CDR3 length: 15 residues. Germline assignment: CDR1 SNHLY and CDR2 FYNNEI. The sequenced material came from PBMCs or T cells enriched from blood (not recorded which). This chain joins TRBV2 and TRBJ2-3; TRBD1 agrees at 9 bases. This TCR was recovered from a woman aged 25 to 45 who had recovered from COVID-19. CDR3 nucleotides: TGTGCCAGCAGTTCAGGACAGGGGCCCACAGATACGCAGTATTTT. Residues: CASSSGQGPTDTQYF.